The 12 T cell receptor beta chains below come from one sample, sequenced in a study of T cell responses to AZD1222 COVID-19 vaccine. Only in-frame clones appear in the TCRdb table, and some are missing; sequencing was by immunoSEQ multiplex PCR. The table includes 120,000 to 150,000 clones, roughly 88% detected once. The sequencing here drew on peripheral blood, taken on day 0 of MenACWY control vaccination. The receptor set was obtained from an adult in good health.

The chain combines TRBV30 with TRBJ1-1, with no clear D. V was pared by 4 bases and J by 3 bases, with 18 bases between. CDR3 length: 15 residues. Germline V gene lookup returns CDR1 GTSNPN and CDR2 SVGIG (reference sequence). CDR3 nucleotides: TGTGCCTGGACGGTCCCAGGTCGAGTCTACACTGAAGCTTTCTTT. Its protein is CAWTVPGRVYTEAFF.

This chain connects TRBV3-1 (or the pseudogene TRBV3-2) to TRBJ2-3, with D perhaps assigned TRBD1 or TRBD2 (5 bases each). V was shortened by 4 bases and J by 2 bases, with 13 bases between the two germline ends. This CDR3 contains 15 residues. The germline V gene has CDR1 LGHDT and CDR2 YNNKEL (reference sequence). The CDR3 DNA is TGTGCCAGCAGCCCAGGGCGGAGGTTCACAGATACGCAGTATTTT. This sequence encodes CASSPGRRFTDTQYF.

The rearrangement links TRBV7-9 to TRBJ1-4; 7 bases are a match to TRBD1. Germline trimming cut 2 bases from V and 6 bases from J; bases unmatched to any gene: 6. This CDR3 has 15 amino acids. Germline V gene sequence: CDR1 SEHNR, CDR2 FQNEAQ (reference sequence). CDR3 in DNA: TGTGCCAGCAGCTTAAGTGGGACAGCAGATGAAAAACTGTTTTTT. Its translation is CASSLSGTADEKLFF.

The chain combines TRBV27 with TRBJ1-6; 11 bases align to TRBD1. The CDR3 spans 14 residues. V gave up 5 bases and J gave up 11 bases; unmatched junction bases: 5. The germline V gene encodes CDR1 MNHEY and CDR2 SMNVEV (reference sequence). The CDR3: CASSPRTGGTPLHF. CDR3 bases: TGTGCCAGCAGTCCCCGGACAGGGGGCACACCCCTCCACTTT.

This clone was seen once. The chain recombines TRBV7-6 with TRBJ2-2, with 9 bases fitting TRBD2. The ends lost 5 bases at V and 1 base at J; junction bases unmatched: 8. CDR1 and CDR2 from the germline V gene are SGHVS and FNYEAQ. The CDR3 loop spans 17 amino acids. The CDR3 coding sequence is TGTGCCAGCAGCCCCGGGACTAGCTTTAGGAACACCGGGGAGCTGTTTTTT. Protein sequence: CASSPGTSFRNTGELFF.

The gene calls are TRBV19 and TRBJ1-3; no clear D. Trimming removed 5 bases at V and 2 bases at J, with 13 bases between. CDR3 length: 15 residues. Germline values: CDR1 LNHDA, CDR2 SQIVND (reference sequence). CDR3 sequence (DNA): TGTGCCAGTAGTCGCTGGACGCAGGCTGGAAACACCATATATTTT. Translating it yields CASSRWTQAGNTIYF.

This rearrangement joins TRBV18 to TRBJ2-7; D might be TRBD1 (5 bases). Deletions cut 6 bases from V and 0 bases from J, with 12 bases between. This CDR3 comprises 14 residues. Germline V gene lookup returns CDR1 KGHSH and CDR2 LQKENI. The CDR3 DNA is TGTGCCAGCTCCGACAGTAAAAGCTCCTACGAGCAGTACTTC. It yields the protein CASSDSKSSYEQYF.

The rearrangement links TRBV27 to TRBJ2-2, with 8 bases lining up with TRBD1. The CDR3 length is 15 residues. Trimming at V came to 6 bases and at J to 3 bases, leaving 6 bases not matched to a gene. Germline CDR1 is MNHEY and CDR2 is SMNVEV (reference sequence). The chain's CDR3 is CASRDRGIDTGELFF. The CDR3 DNA is TGTGCCAGCAGAGACAGGGGTATCGACACCGGGGAGCTGTTTTTT.

J is TRBJ2-2 and V is TRBV15; TRBD1 matches 7 bases. CDR3 length: 15 amino acids. Trimming cost V 8 bases and J 0 bases; bases outside gene matches: 6. Germline V gene data show CDR1 as LNHNV and CDR2 as YYDKDF (reference sequence). CDR3 sequence: CATRRGTANTGELFF. The CDR3, as DNA: TGTGCCACCCGGCGTGGGACAGCGAACACCGGGGAGCTGTTTTTT.

There are a few counts of this clone. The V and J genes are TRBV6-5 and TRBJ2-7; possibly TRBD2 for D (5 bases). V was trimmed by 6 bases and J by 2 bases, leaving 17 bases between them. The CDR3 length is 15 residues. Germline CDR1 reads MNHEY; CDR2 reads SVGAGI. CDR3 sequence: CASSSYSAGAYEQYF. CDR3 DNA sequence: TGTGCCAGCAGCAGTTATAGTGCGGGTGCCTACGAGCAGTACTTC.

This clone was seen a few times. Other DNA sequences in the same sample also yield this CDR3. V and J are TRBV7-8 and TRBJ2-1; 9 bases fit TRBD2. With 7 bases clipped from V and 7 bases from J, the junction kept 14 bases outside the gene matches. Germline CDR1 and CDR2: SGHVS and FQNEAQ. The CDR3 is 16 amino acids. This CDR3 reads CASTPRGGGRGNEQFF. In nucleotides, the CDR3 is TGTGCCAGCACCCCTAGGGGGGGCGGGAGGGGGAATGAGCAGTTCTTC.

V gene TRBV4-2 combines with J gene TRBJ1-5; D remains unclear. The V end lost 0 bases, the J end lost 7 bases, and 7 bases lay between the germline ends. Germline CDR1 reads LGHNA; CDR2 reads YNFKEQ. The length of the CDR3 is 13 residues. DNA of the CDR3: TGTGCCAGCAGCCAAGACGCGGAGCAGCCCCAGCATTTT. Protein sequence: CASSQDAEQPQHF.